This T cell receptor beta chain was observed in a study of blood T cell repertoires in COVID-19 (dated by TCRdb to 2020 to 2021). Describing the broader study: Samples covering the acute and convalescent phases of COVID-19 were provided by collaborators in the United States, Italy and Spain. HLA class I and class II types, where available, came from metadata supplied by the sample provider rather than from assay-based typing. Nearly every sample came with metadata listing a de-identified subject ID, COVID-19 status, age in years and sex. The prospective study material was composed of cDNA or gDNA derived from T cells, B-cell-depleted T cells, or PBMCs. The repertoires were released in a freely available public database meant as a resource for research on the immune response to SARS-CoV-2. The dataset comprised deeply sampled blood TCRbeta repertoires from subjects exposed to, actively infected with, or recovered from COVID-19. Samples came from the ongoing ImmuneRACE study (first 160 participants) plus 1,254 subjects from 6 global collaborators.

The immunoSEQ Assay, a bias-controlled multiplex PCR, was used to amplify TCRbeta CDR3 regions from genomic DNA. As for the original processing: The number of nucleated cells in each sample was estimated by amplification of reference gene primers within the assay. Sequence reads were collapsed and filtered to measure the absolute abundance of every unique TCRbeta CDR3 rearrangement. For each sample, productive Simpson clonality was calculated as the square root of Simpson's diversity index across productive rearrangements. The immuneACCESS repertoire file appears here via TCRdb, limited to in-frame rearrangements. These files lack a portion of the clones; in checked studies, under half of the deficit traces to unresolved V genes, and the cause of the others is not known. The V and J calls and clone size were taken over from that table, and D and trimming were inferred from the DNA. The table for this sample lists some 130,000 clones; just under 85% of them were counted only once. Of the sample, more than 10% falls within the top ten clones.

On the study overall, not on this receptor specifically: The quantity of clinical and demographic metadata differed by source and by participant and was supplied without curation.

From cysteine to phenylalanine, the CDR3 is 14 amino acids long. The retained sequence is limited to the CDR3, 42 bases, with the frame set at the first base. Trimming at the junction amounts to 1 base on V and 4 bases on J, and the germline ends lie 10 bases apart. The CDR1 and CDR2 encoded by the germline V gene are SGHDN and FVKESK. Collaborating institutions collected whole blood in K2EDTA tubes following their own protocols. For TCRbeta analysis, collaborator samples were shipped as frozen whole blood, as isolated PBMCs, or as DNA extracted from either sample type. Turning to this clone: Which antigen it targets is not known. No base quality values were provided; no much bigger clone lies one nucleotide off.

The sequence joins TRBV14 to TRBJ1-2, with no confident D gene call. The TCR sequence derives from a human donor in a cohort sampled during active COVID-19. Sequencing input: peripheral blood. The nucleotide sequence is given as TGTGCCAGCAGCCAAGTCGGGAGGGCCTATGGCTACACCTTC. The encoded protein is CASSQVGRAYGYTF.